This passage covers 25 T cell receptor beta chains from one sample sequenced in a study of blood T cell repertoires in COVID-19. Libraries were prepared by immunoSEQ multiplex PCR; TCRdb keeps only in-frame clonotypes and omits some of them. This table has more than 90,000 clones, 65% to 80% appearing once. Material for sequencing was peripheral blood. These receptors were obtained from a man aged 50 to 59 with acute or convalescent COVID-19.

The chain is built from TRBV10-1 and TRBJ1-1; 8 nucleotides agree with TRBD1. Germline loops: CDR1 WNHNN, CDR2 SYGVQD (reference sequence). The CDR3 runs to 13 residues. Trimming at V came to 4 bases and at J to 6 bases, leaving 4 bases not matched to a gene. The CDR3 DNA is TGCGCCAGCAGTGCCGGACAGGGCCCTGAAGCTTTCTTT. Encoded protein: CASSAGQGPEAFF.

This sequence joins TRBV3-1 (or the pseudogene TRBV3-2) and TRBJ2-5; 13 bases are shared with TRBD2. CDR3 length equals 17 residues. Per germline, CDR1 LGHDT and CDR2 YNNKEL (reference sequence). Unmatched junction bases numbered 5, after V lost 2 bases and J lost 2 bases. The CDR3 DNA follows: TGTGCCAGCAGCCAAAAGTCGGGACTAGCGGGGCAAGAGACCCAGTACTTC. Translation: CASSQKSGLAGQETQYF.

The V call is TRBV10-3, the J call TRBJ2-1, with TRBD1 identical over 8 bases. The V gene's germline CDR1 is ENHRY and CDR2 SYGVKD. The CDR3 is 14 amino acids. The V and J ends lost 6 bases and 0 bases, in that order; junction bases with no gene match: 1. This chain's CDR3 is CAISTGGSYNEQFF. The CDR3 nucleotides read TGTGCCATCAGCACAGGGGGCTCCTACAATGAGCAGTTCTTC.

This rearrangement joins TRBV12-5 to TRBJ1-6; 11 positions agree with TRBD1. Germline V CDR1 and CDR2: LGHNT, FRNRAP. CDR3 length: 17 residues. The V and J ends lost 4 bases and 2 bases, in that order; junction bases with no gene match: 4. Here the CDR3 DNA reads TGTGCTAGTGGTTGGGGGACAGGGGGTGCCTATAATTCACCCCTCCACTTT. It is translated as CASGWGTGGAYNSPLHF.

The gene calls are TRBV5-6 and TRBJ2-2; D perhaps matches TRBD1 (7 bases). The ends were cut back, 4 bases at V and 5 bases at J, with 12 bases in the middle. This CDR3 is 14 amino acids long. Germline V gene lookup returns CDR1 SGHDT and CDR2 YYEEEE. The CDR3, as DNA: TGTGCCAGCAGCCCGACAGGGAGGACCGGGGAGCTGTTTTTT. Translating gives CASSPTGRTGELFF.

This chain uses TRBV11-2 with TRBJ2-7; 8 nucleotides match TRBD2. This CDR3 spans 16 amino acids. Germline CDR1 SGHAT, CDR2 FQNNGV. Unmatched junction bases numbered 8, after V lost 4 bases and J lost 0 bases. The CDR3 bases are TGTGCCAGCAGCTCGGCGGGGGGCTCGAACTCCTACGAGCAGTACTTC. Its translation: CASSSAGGSNSYEQYF.

The rearrangement uses TRBV9 and TRBJ2-4, with D perhaps TRBD1 (6 bases). The CDR3 has 15 amino acids. Trimming took off 3 bases at V and 0 bases at J, with 10 bases between the two ends. Germline-derived CDR1 and CDR2 are SGDLS and YYNGEE. CDR3 sequence (DNA): TGTGCCAGCAGCGCGGGACACCTAGCCAAAAACATTCAGTACTTC. Translated, it gives CASSAGHLAKNIQYF.

This chain joins TRBV5-1 and TRBJ2-1; 7 bases align to TRBD1. This CDR3 comprises 17 residues. Germline values: CDR1 SGHRS, CDR2 YFSETQ. The V segment lost 3 bases and the J segment 5 bases; nucleotides outside the gene matches: 14. CDR3 sequence reads: CASSSSSPGQVDNEQFF. The CDR3 coding sequence is TGCGCCAGCAGCTCAAGCAGCCCCGGACAGGTAGACAATGAGCAGTTCTTC. Drawing the rest from reference TRBV5-1 and TRBJ2-1, the complete variable domain is KAGVTQTPRYLIKTRGQQVTLSCSPISGHRSVSWYQQTPGQGLQFLFEYFSETQRNKGNFPGRFSGRQFSNSRSEMNVSTLELGDSALYLCASSSSSPGQVDNEQFFGPGTRLTVL.

In the case of this clone: The junction departs from the called germline gene at one end, perhaps through a read error. The rearrangement uses TRBV2 and TRBJ2-3, with 9 positions matching TRBD1. The CDR3 length is 16 residues. Germline V gene data show CDR1 as SNHLY and CDR2 as FYNNEI. CDR3 loop: CASERSRQGGTDTQYF. In nucleotides, the CDR3 is TGTGCCAGCGAAAGGTCCCGACAGGGGGGCACGGATACGCAGTATTTT.

The chain joins TRBV2 to TRBJ2-7; 9 positions match TRBD1. Germline V gene sequence: CDR1 SNHLY, CDR2 FYNNEI. Losses at the gene ends were 4 bases for V and 2 bases for J; bases not matched to a gene: 6. The CDR3 is 15 amino acids. Here the CDR3 reads CASSAIGQGPYEQYF. CDR3 in DNA: TGTGCCAGCAGTGCCATCGGACAGGGGCCCTACGAGCAGTACTTC.

The table lists this clone with a count of one. V is TRBV28 and J is TRBJ2-1; TRBD2 matches at 10 bases. From germline, CDR1 is MDHEN and CDR2 SYDVKM. Trimming cost V 4 bases and J 8 bases; bases outside gene matches: 8. The CDR3 has 15 amino acids. CDR3: CASSSAGTSAHEQFF. The CDR3 DNA sequence: TGTGCCAGCAGTTCCGCCGGGACTAGCGCCCATGAGCAGTTCTTC.

This chain connects TRBV5-4 to TRBJ2-5; TRBD2 matches 11 bases. The germline V gene encodes CDR1 SGHNT and CDR2 YYREEE (reference sequence). This CDR3 is 15 amino acids long. The V segment lost 4 bases and the J segment 2 bases; nucleotides outside the gene matches: 4. The chain's CDR3 is CASSPRLAGQETQYF. The CDR3 region has the DNA TGTGCCAGCAGCCCTAGACTAGCGGGGCAAGAGACCCAGTACTTC.

Only one count was recorded for this clone. The junction shows a germline mismatch at one end, possibly a read error. The genes are TRBV4-1 and TRBJ1-2; TRBD1 aligns across 8 bases. Germline V lookup: CDR1 MGHRA, CDR2 YSYEKL. The CDR3 covers 14 residues. The CDR3 DNA is TGCGCCAGCAGCCTAGGACAGGGTAACCATGGCTACACCTTC. Translation gives CASSLGQGNHGYTF.

In DNA, the CDR3 is TGTGCCAGCAGTTTAGGGGACAGATTTTCTAGCAATCAGCCCCAGCATTTT. This sequence encodes CASSLGDRFSSNQPQHF. This chain connects TRBV27 to TRBJ1-5, with 7 bases aligning to TRBD1. The V gene end was trimmed by 2 bases and the J gene end by 0 bases; junction bases not matched to a gene: 7. CDR1 is MNHEY and CDR2 is SMNVEV in the germline V gene (reference sequence). The CDR3 covers 17 residues.

The DNA for the CDR3 is TGTGCCAGCAGTGCGGGGGGCCGCGATGAGCAGTTCTTC. Its translation is CASSAGGRDEQFF. V and J are TRBV28 and TRBJ2-1, with 8 nucleotides matching TRBD2. There are 13 residues in the CDR3. The germline V gene encodes CDR1 MDHEN and CDR2 SYDVKM. V shed 5 bases and J 8 bases; nucleotides not matched to a gene: 5.

This chain connects TRBV4-2 to TRBJ2-2, with 7 bases aligning to TRBD2. CDR3 length: 15 amino acids. Per the germline V gene, CDR1 is LGHNA and CDR2 is YNFKEQ. J lost 3 bases, V lost 3 bases, and 4 bases had no gene match. CDR3 amino acids: CASSHQSGDTGELFF. The CDR3 coding sequence is TGTGCCAGCAGCCATCAAAGCGGGGACACCGGGGAGCTGTTTTTT.

The rearrangement joins TRBV27 to TRBJ2-3, with a weak D call TRBD2 (6 bases). The CDR3 has 12 amino acids. Between the trimmed V and J ends, which lost 10 bases and 2 bases, there was a span of 10 bases. Germline-derived CDR1 and CDR2 are MNHEY and SMNVEV (reference sequence). The CDR3 DNA reads TGTGCCACCGCGGGGCTCACAGATACGCAGTATTTT. Translated: CATAGLTDTQYF.

V gene TRBV5-1 combines with J gene TRBJ2-5; 11 nucleotides line up with TRBD2. Trimming at V came to 5 bases and at J to 2 bases, leaving 2 bases not matched to a gene. The CDR3 spans 14 residues. Per the germline V gene, CDR1 is SGHRS and CDR2 is YFSETQ. The CDR3 sequence: CASRIAGGQETQYF. CDR3 DNA sequence: TGCGCCAGCAGAATAGCGGGGGGGCAAGAGACCCAGTACTTC. Drawing the rest from reference TRBV5-1 and TRBJ2-5, the complete variable domain is KAGVTQTPRYLIKTRGQQVTLSCSPISGHRSVSWYQQTPGQGLQFLFEYFSETQRNKGNFPGRFSGRQFSNSRSEMNVSTLELGDSALYLCASRIAGGQETQYFGPGTRLLVL.

The gene calls are TRBV12-3 or TRBV12-4 and TRBJ2-1; D not resolved. V lost 6 bases and J lost 9, with 15 bases in between. This CDR3 contains 13 residues. CDR3 in amino acids: CASRPNVVSEQFF. The CDR3, as DNA: TGTGCCAGCAGGCCTAACGTCGTAAGTGAGCAGTTCTTC.

The chain combines TRBV5-1 with TRBJ2-2; unclear D gene. This CDR3 is 15 amino acids long. From germline, CDR1 is SGHRS and CDR2 YFSETQ. V dropped 0 bases and J dropped 3 bases, with 9 bases sitting between them. The CDR3 loop is CASSLVLRDTGELFF. CDR3 coding DNA: TGCGCCAGCAGCTTGGTACTGCGAGACACCGGGGAGCTGTTTTTT. Full variable domain (outside the CDR3, taken from reference TRBV5-1 and TRBJ2-2): KAGVTQTPRYLIKTRGQQVTLSCSPISGHRSVSWYQQTPGQGLQFLFEYFSETQRNKGNFPGRFSGRQFSNSRSEMNVSTLELGDSALYLCASSLVLRDTGELFFGEGSRLTVL.

V gene TRBV20-1 combines with J gene TRBJ1-3; D not resolved. Germline lookup yields CDR1 DFQATT and CDR2 SNEGSKA (reference sequence). The CDR3 totals 11 residues. Trimming cost V 3 bases and J 16 bases, with 16 bases left between them. The CDR3 coding sequence is TGCAGTGCTAGGGGTATGGGTATCGGGTATTTT. Its translation is CSARGMGIGYF.

This rearrangement joins TRBV18 to TRBJ1-4; D is ambiguous. CDR1 is KGHSH and CDR2 is LQKENI in the germline V gene. The CDR3 covers 14 residues. Trimming took off 6 bases at V and 0 bases at J, with 8 bases between the two ends. The DNA for the CDR3 is TGTGCCAGCTCTAGTGAAACAACTAATGAAAAACTGTTTTTT. Amino acids: CASSSETTNEKLFF.

This clone was counted a few times. The rearrangement joins TRBV7-9 to TRBJ1-2; D may be TRBD1 (6 bases). Germline CDR1 reads SEHNR; CDR2 reads FQNEAQ (reference sequence). The ends were cut back, 0 bases at V and 4 bases at J, with 12 bases in the middle. The CDR3 is 15 residues long. The CDR3 nucleotides read TGTGCCAGCAGCTTAGCGGCGGGGGCGGTCTATGGCTACACCTTC. The encoded protein is CASSLAAGAVYGYTF.

This clone was found once. For the CDR3, the DNA is TGTGCCAGTAGGAAACACTCACAGGGAAATCAGCCCCAGCATTTT. Protein product: CASRKHSQGNQPQHF. V is TRBV19 and J is TRBJ1-5; a weak D match, TRBD1 (6 bases). The V end lost 6 bases, the J end lost 4 bases, and 16 bases lay between the germline ends. Germline lookup yields CDR1 LNHDA and CDR2 SQIVND (reference sequence). CDR3 length: 15 amino acids.

The V gene is TRBV3-1 (or the pseudogene TRBV3-2), the J gene TRBJ2-7; 7 bases agree with TRBD2. V lost 3 bases to trimming and J lost 1 base; unmatched junction nucleotides: 6. The CDR3 covers 15 residues. Germline CDR1 is LGHDT and CDR2 is YNNKEL (reference sequence). In DNA form, the CDR3 reads TGTGCCAGCAGCCAGGGGACCGGGAGGTCCTACGAGCAGTACTTC. Translated, it gives CASSQGTGRSYEQYF.